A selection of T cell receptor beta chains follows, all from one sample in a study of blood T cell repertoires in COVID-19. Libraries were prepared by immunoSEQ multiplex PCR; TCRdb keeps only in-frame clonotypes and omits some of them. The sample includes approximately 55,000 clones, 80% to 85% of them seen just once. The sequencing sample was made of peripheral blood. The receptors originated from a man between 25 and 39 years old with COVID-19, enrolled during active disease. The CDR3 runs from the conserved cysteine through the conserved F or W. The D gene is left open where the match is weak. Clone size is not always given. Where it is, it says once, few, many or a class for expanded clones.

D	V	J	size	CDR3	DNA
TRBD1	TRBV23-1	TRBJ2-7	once	CASMTTGGGNHEQYF	TGCGCCAGTATGACTACAGGGGGAGGCAACCACGAGCAGTACTTC
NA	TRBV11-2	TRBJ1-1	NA	CASSLGILLNTEAFF	TGTGCCAGCAGCTTAGGAATCCTATTGAACACTGAAGCTTTCTTT
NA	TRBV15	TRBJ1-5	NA	CATSRSRGGNQPQHF	TGTGCCACCAGCAGGAGCAGGGGAGGGAATCAGCCCCAGCATTTT
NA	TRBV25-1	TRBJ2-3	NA	CASSGGQARTDTQYF	TGTGCCAGCAGTGGAGGACAAGCCAGGACAGATACGCAGTATTTT
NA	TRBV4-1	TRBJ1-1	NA	CASSQGGGKAFF	TGCGCCAGCAGCCAAGGGGGGGGGAAAGCTTTCTTT
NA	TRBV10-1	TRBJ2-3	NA	CASSESRLPDTQYF	TGCGCCAGCAGTGAGTCGAGACTACCAGATACGCAGTATTTT
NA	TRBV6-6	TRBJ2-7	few	CASSYMAGSYEQYF	TGTGCCAGCAGTTACATGGCAGGGTCCTACGAGCAGTACTTC
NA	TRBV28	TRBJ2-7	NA	CASSFQIPRDEQYF	TGTGCCAGCAGTTTCCAAATTCCCCGGGACGAGCAGTACTTC
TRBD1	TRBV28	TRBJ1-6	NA	CASSRQGGHSPLHF	TGTGCCAGCAGTCGACAGGGAGGTCATTCACCCCTCCACTTT
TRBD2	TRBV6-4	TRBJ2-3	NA	CASSVSAGGTDTQYF	TGTGCCAGCAGTGTATCAGCGGGGGGCACAGATACGCAGTATTTT
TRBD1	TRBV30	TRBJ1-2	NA	CAWTLTGAYGYTF	TGTGCCTGGACCTTGACAGGGGCATATGGCTACACCTTC
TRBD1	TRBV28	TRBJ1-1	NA	CASSQGGTGDNTEAFF	TGTGCCAGCAGTCAAGGTGGTACAGGGGACAACACTGAAGCTTTCTTT
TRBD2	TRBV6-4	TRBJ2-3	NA	CASSVAGGGTDTQYF	TGTGCCAGCAGTGTCGCGGGGGGAGGAACAGATACGCAGTATTTT
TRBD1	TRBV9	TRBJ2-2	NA	CASSIGQGGTGELFF	TGTGCCAGCAGCATTGGACAGGGTGGGACCGGGGAGCTGTTTTTT
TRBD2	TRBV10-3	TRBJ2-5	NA	CAISEASGGLGAETQYF	TGTGCCATCAGTGAGGCTAGCGGGGGGTTAGGAGCAGAGACCCAGTACTTC
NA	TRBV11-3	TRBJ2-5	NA	CASSLGGTEGETQYF	TGTGCCAGCAGCTTAGGGGGGACGGAGGGTGAGACCCAGTACTTC
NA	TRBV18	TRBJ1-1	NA	CASSSRDSDTEAFF	TGTGCCAGCTCATCCCGGGACTCTGACACTGAAGCTTTCTTT
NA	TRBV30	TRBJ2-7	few	CAWSVGNNYEQYF	TGTGCCTGGAGTGTGGGCAACAACTACGAGCAGTACTTC